This T cell receptor (beta chain) was documented in a study of blood T cell repertoires in COVID-19. TCRdb's copy holds only in-frame clones and misses some; the assay was immunoSEQ multiplex PCR. The table has under 200,000 clones, around 80% seen once; the top ten hold around 3.7%. This clone was seen just once. The germline CDR1 and CDR2 sequences are SGHDN and FVKESK. This CDR3 is 15 amino acids long. Trimming removed 6 bases from V and 2 bases from J, with 14 bases in between. Material: PBMCs or T cells enriched from blood (not recorded which). The TCR comes from a woman aged 60-70 years who had recovered from COVID-19. The gene calls are TRBV14 and TRBJ1-3; no reliable D call. For the CDR3, the DNA is TGTGCCAGCAGTACCTCAGCGTACCCTGGAAACACCATATATTTT. Protein product: CASSTSAYPGNTIYF.